What follows describes a single T cell receptor beta chain. Its antigen is as yet unknown. This entry belongs to a study of OX40 agonist ivuxolimab in advanced cancers. Regarding the study as a whole: At 0.1 to 3.0 mg/kg, CD4+ and CD8+ blood T cells expanded clonally by week 6.

Repertoires were generated with immunoSEQ multiplex PCR, while TCRdb's copy carries only in-frame clones and drops some. This table holds 65,000 or so clones, 85% found once. This material consisted of CD4+ or CD8+ T cells sorted from blood, taken in a trial of the OX40 agonist ivuxolimab. The clonotype was recovered from an adult with an advanced solid tumor such as melanoma, head and neck, liver or kidney cancer.

CDR3 in amino acids: CASSYGAGESYEQYF. CDR3 nucleotides: TGTGCCAGCAGTTACGGGGCAGGGGAGTCCTACGAGCAGTACTTC. The V gene is TRBV6-5, the J gene TRBJ2-7, with D maybe TRBD1 (6 bases). The V gene lost 2 bases and the J gene lost 1 base, with 12 bases spanning the gap. The CDR3 loop spans 15 amino acids. The germline CDR1 and CDR2 sequences are MNHEY and SVGAGI.